Shown below are 26 T cell receptor beta chains from a single sample sequenced in a study of T cell responses to AZD1222 COVID-19 vaccine. Data came from immunoSEQ multiplex PCR; TCRdb stores just in-frame clones and leaves some out. The data hold around 130,000 clones, with 80% to 90% observed a single time. Sequenced here: peripheral blood, sampled on day 0 of AZD1222 vaccination. The source is an adult in good health.

Comment on this clone: At one boundary the junction diverges from the germline segment, which might be a read error. The chain is built from TRBV24-1 and TRBJ2-7; TRBD2 might be the D (6 bases). CDR1 is KGHDR and CDR2 is SFDVKD in the germline V gene. The CDR3 is 17 residues long. CDR3 in amino acids: CATGDRWEETGSYEQYF. CDR3 coding DNA: TGTGCCACCGGTGATCGGTGGGAGGAGACGGGGTCCTACGAGCAGTACTTC.

The chain recombines TRBV24-1 with TRBJ2-2, with unresolved D. CDR1 KGHDR and CDR2 SFDVKD come from the germline V gene. Trimming pared 7 bases from V and 5 bases from J, leaving 10 bases between. This CDR3 region has 13 residues. The CDR3 loop is CATRARVTGELFF. In DNA form, the CDR3 reads TGTGCCACCAGAGCAAGGGTGACCGGGGAGCTGTTTTTT.

The chain is built from TRBV5-1 and TRBJ2-1; 8 nucleotides match TRBD2. V lost 0 bases and J lost 0; bases outside the gene matches: 2. CDR3 size: 16 residues. Germline V lookup: CDR1 SGHRS, CDR2 YFSETQ. CDR3 protein: CASSLAGTSSYNEQFF. CDR3 nucleotide sequence: TGCGCCAGCAGCTTGGCTGGGACTAGCTCCTACAATGAGCAGTTCTTC.

The gene calls are TRBV7-9 and TRBJ1-5; no definite D call. Trimming stripped 5 bases from V and 9 bases from J, with 8 bases between. The CDR3 consists of 11 residues. Germline CDR1 is SEHNR and CDR2 is FQNEAQ (reference sequence). The DNA for the CDR3 is TGTGCCAGCAGCGACCCTGGGCCCCAGCATTTT. Its translation: CASSDPGPQHF.

V usage is TRBV24-1 and J usage is TRBJ2-7; TRBD2 matches at 7 bases. With V trimmed by 1 base and J by 1 base, 6 bases remained unmatched. CDR3 size: 16 residues. Germline V gives CDR1 KGHDR, CDR2 SFDVKD. The CDR3 DNA reads TGTGCCACCAGTGATTTAACGGGAGGCCGGTCCTACGAGCAGTACTTC. It is translated as CATSDLTGGRSYEQYF.

The J gene is TRBJ1-4, the V gene TRBV5-1, with a weak D call TRBD1 (5 bases). In germline, CDR1 is SGHRS, CDR2 YFSETQ. The CDR3 sequence is 16 residues long. Trimming stripped 5 bases from V and 8 bases from J, with 22 bases between. The CDR3 protein is CASRGGGGAYGEKLFF. CDR3 bases: TGCGCCAGCAGGGGGGGTGGAGGAGCTTACGGCGAAAAACTGTTTTTT.

This clone was detected only once. V and J are TRBV19 and TRBJ1-1; 12 bases match TRBD1. The CDR3 covers 17 residues. Germline lookup yields CDR1 LNHDA and CDR2 SQIVND (reference sequence). The junction had 8 bases not matched to a gene; V was cut back by 3 bases and J by 3 bases. The DNA of the CDR3 is TGTGCCAGTAGTATGTGGGGACAGGGGGCTGAGTACACTGAAGCTTTCTTT. Translating it yields CASSMWGQGAEYTEAFF.

J is TRBJ2-1 and V is TRBV2; TRBD2 might be the D (6 bases). Per germline, CDR1 SNHLY and CDR2 FYNNEI. V lost 5 bases to trimming and J lost 0 bases, with 11 bases between them. This CDR3 contains 15 residues. CDR3 in amino acids: CASSMEGISYNEQFF. The CDR3 DNA sequence: TGTGCCAGCAGTATGGAGGGGATCTCCTACAATGAGCAGTTCTTC.

The CDR3 DNA reads TGTGCCAGCGCAACAGGGGAACACACCGGGGAGCTGTTTTTT. It translates to CASATGEHTGELFF. The chain carries TRBV6-5 and TRBJ2-2; 7 positions agree with TRBD1. V was pared by 8 bases and J by 3 bases, with 6 bases of the junction left unmatched. The V gene's germline CDR1 is MNHEY and CDR2 SVGAGI. The CDR3 spans 14 residues.

This clone was found a few times. The genes are TRBV19 and TRBJ2-6, with 9 bases lining up with TRBD1. The V and J ends lost 7 bases and 1 base, in that order; junction bases with no gene match: 8. CDR1 is LNHDA and CDR2 is SQIVND in the germline V gene (reference sequence). The CDR3 runs 17 residues. The DNA of the CDR3 is TGTGCCAGTAAACAGGGGGCCCACGGTTCTGGGGCCAACGTCCTGACTTTC. Amino acid sequence: CASKQGAHGSGANVLTF.

This clone appeared a single time. The gene calls are TRBV7-2 and TRBJ1-1; a weak D match, TRBD1 (6 bases). This CDR3 comprises 15 residues. CDR1 SGHTA and CDR2 FQGNSA come from the germline V gene. V gave up 1 base and J gave up 0 bases, with 9 bases separating them. The DNA of the CDR3 is TGTGCCAGCAGCTTAGTAGGGGGACTGAACACTGAAGCTTTCTTT. Translating it yields CASSLVGGLNTEAFF.

The chain employs TRBV10-3 and TRBJ2-7, with D tentatively TRBD2 (5 bases). The CDR3 has 16 amino acids. Trimming stripped 6 bases from V and 2 bases from J, with 20 bases between. Germline values: CDR1 ENHRY, CDR2 SYGVKD. This chain's CDR3 is CAISGQGEGRTYEQYF. DNA for the CDR3: TGTGCCATCAGCGGCCAAGGTGAGGGCAGAACCTACGAGCAGTACTTC.

This chain uses TRBV7-2 with TRBJ2-1; weak D call: TRBD2 (5 bases). Germline V lookup: CDR1 SGHTA, CDR2 FQGNSA. Trimming left V 2 bases short and J 6 bases short, with 8 bases between. The CDR3 contains 13 residues. Written as DNA, the CDR3 is TGTGCCAGCAGCTTATCGACTACCAATGAGCAGTTCTTC. As protein: CASSLSTTNEQFF.

The chain combines TRBV19 with TRBJ1-5; D gene ambiguous. Deletions cut 2 bases from V and 4 bases from J, with 12 bases between. Looked up from germline, CDR1 is LNHDA and CDR2 is SQIVND (reference sequence). This CDR3 comprises 15 residues. The CDR3 nucleotides read TGTGCCAGTAGTATAATCGGGCAGGCTAATCAGCCCCAGCATTTT. It codes for CASSIIGQANQPQHF.

V usage is TRBV2 and J usage is TRBJ2-2, with D perhaps TRBD2 (5 bases). The CDR3 is 15 amino acids. Germline V CDR1 and CDR2: SNHLY, FYNNEI. V was cut by 6 bases and J by 0 bases, with 11 bases left in between. CDR3 amino acids: CASRWELPNTGELFF. The CDR3, as DNA: TGTGCCAGCAGGTGGGAGCTCCCGAACACCGGGGAGCTGTTTTTT.

The genes are TRBV6-1 and TRBJ1-1; 7 nucleotides line up with TRBD1. This CDR3 is built from 14 residues. Trimming removed 3 bases from V and 4 bases from J; junction bases left unmatched: 5. Per the germline V gene, CDR1 is MNHNS and CDR2 is SASEGT. The CDR3 protein is CASSEHRGSTEAFF. CDR3 nucleotides: TGTGCCAGCAGTGAGCACAGGGGTAGCACTGAAGCTTTCTTT.

The chain carries TRBV27 and TRBJ1-6; D unclear. CDR3 length equals 14 residues. Germline V gene data show CDR1 as MNHEY and CDR2 as SMNVEV (reference sequence). Deletions cut 5 bases from V and 8 bases from J, with 13 bases between. CDR3 loop: CASSLRLDYSPLHF. The DNA for the CDR3 is TGTGCCAGCAGTCTCCGTTTGGACTATTCACCCCTCCACTTT.

This rearrangement joins TRBV19 to TRBJ1-5; TRBD1 aligns across 7 bases. The CDR3 runs 13 residues. Germline loops: CDR1 LNHDA, CDR2 SQIVND (reference sequence). V shed 5 bases and J 6 bases; nucleotides not matched to a gene: 4. CDR3 region: CASSADRVQPQHF. For the CDR3, the DNA is TGTGCCAGTAGTGCTGACAGGGTTCAGCCCCAGCATTTT.

This rearrangement joins TRBV28 to TRBJ1-1; D is ambiguous. Trimming cost V 1 base and J 1 base, with 7 bases left between them. From germline, CDR1 is MDHEN and CDR2 SYDVKM. The CDR3 totals 14 residues. The CDR3 bases are TGTGCCAGCAGTTTATTCCGACAGAACACTGAAGCTTTCTTT. This sequence encodes CASSLFRQNTEAFF. The variable domain in full, completed from reference TRBV28 and TRBJ1-1, reads DVKVTQSSRYLVKRTGEKVFLECVQDMDHENMFWYRQDPGLGLRLIYFSYDVKMKEKGDIPEGYSVSREKKERFSLILESASTNQTSMYLCASSLFRQNTEAFFGQGTRLTVV.

This clone was recorded only once. The chain carries TRBV28 and TRBJ1-4; 7 positions match TRBD1. The ends lost 2 bases at V and 8 bases at J; junction bases unmatched: 8. Germline CDR1 is MDHEN and CDR2 is SYDVKM. The length of the CDR3 is 15 residues. This CDR3 is CASSLHTGANEKLFF. DNA for the CDR3: TGTGCCAGCAGTTTACATACAGGGGCGAACGAAAAACTGTTTTTT.

The chain carries TRBV19 and TRBJ1-1, with D unresolved. The ends were cut back, 7 bases at V and 0 bases at J, with 6 bases in the middle. CDR3 length equals 12 residues. CDR1 and CDR2 from the germline V gene are LNHDA and SQIVND (reference sequence). The CDR3 DNA reads as TGTGCCAGTACCAGATTGAACACTGAAGCTTTCTTT. It yields the protein CASTRLNTEAFF.

The chain carries TRBV6-4 and TRBJ1-1, with no clear D. The CDR3 extends over 14 amino acids. The ends were cut back, 0 bases at V and 0 bases at J, with 5 bases in the middle. Germline loops: CDR1 MRHNA, CDR2 SNTAGT. The CDR3 spells CASSDSALNTEAFF. The CDR3 nucleotides read TGTGCCAGCAGTGACTCGGCCCTGAACACTGAAGCTTTCTTT.

The V call is TRBV11-3, the J call TRBJ1-4; tentatively, D is TRBD1 (5 bases). Germline V gives CDR1 SGHNT, CDR2 YENEEA. There are 13 residues in the CDR3. V was shortened by 3 bases and J by 8 bases, with 10 bases between the two germline ends. The CDR3 DNA reads TGTGCCAGCAGCTTCAGGGACGTCGAAAAACTGTTTTTT. This codes for CASSFRDVEKLFF. The full variable domain, rest sourced from reference TRBV11-3 and TRBJ1-4, is EAGVVQSPRYKIIEKKQPVAFWCNPISGHNTLYWYLQNLGQGPELLIRYENEEAVDDSQLPKDRFSAERLKGVDSTLKIQPAELGDSAVYLCASSFRDVEKLFFGSGTQLSVL.

The V gene is TRBV7-2, the J gene TRBJ2-7, with 7 bases aligning to TRBD1. Trimming at V came to 5 bases and at J to 2 bases, leaving 9 bases not matched to a gene. The CDR3 length is 15 residues. Germline assignment: CDR1 SGHTA and CDR2 FQGNSA. The DNA of the CDR3 is TGTGCCAGCAGCAAACAGGGGCTCAGGACCTACGAGCAGTACTTC. Protein: CASSKQGLRTYEQYF. Supplemented by reference TRBV7-2 and TRBJ2-7, the full variable domain reads GAGVSQSPSNKVTEKGKDVELRCDPISGHTALYWYRQSLGQGLEFLIYFQGNSAPDKSGLPSDRFSAERTGGSVSTLTIQRTQQEDSAVYLCASSKQGLRTYEQYFGPGTRLTVT.

This clone was recorded a few times. The V call is TRBV19, the J call TRBJ1-2; perhaps TRBD1 as D (6 bases). The length of the CDR3 is 13 residues. Per the germline V gene, CDR1 is LNHDA and CDR2 is SQIVND (reference sequence). Trimming removed 5 bases at V and 7 bases at J, with 14 bases between. The CDR3 region is CASSPTGSRGYTF. The CDR3 DNA sequence: TGTGCCAGTAGTCCTACAGGGTCCCGTGGCTACACCTTC.

This chain joins TRBV3-1 (or the pseudogene TRBV3-2) and TRBJ2-3, with 9 bases lining up with TRBD2. CDR1 is LGHDT, CDR2 YNNKEL, per germline (reference sequence). Trimming took 2 bases from V and 1 from J; bases not matched to a gene: 4. There are 16 residues in the CDR3. CDR3 in DNA: TGTGCCAGCAGCCAACAAGCGGGGGGTCGCACAGATACGCAGTATTTT. Translating it yields CASSQQAGGRTDTQYF.